This TCR beta chain was captured by sequencing in a study of shared clonotypes between healthy human individuals. The CDR3 loop spans 16 amino acids. V dropped 4 bases and J dropped 9; count of bases not matched to a gene: 12. Germline V gene lookup returns CDR1 SGDLS and CDR2 YYNGEE. Profiled with immunoSEQ multiplex PCR; TCRdb holds only in-frame clones, not every one. This table holds under 650,000 clones, about 96% found once. The TCR originated in a woman aged 30 to 39 in good health. The chain combines TRBV9 with TRBJ1-6, with 8 bases identical to TRBD1. What was sequenced was naive CD4+ T cells sorted from blood. Documented subset: CD45RA+ positively selected. CDR3 bases: TGTGCCAGCAGCCCACAACAGGGGGTTAGGGGTTCACCCCTCCACTTT. Residues: CASSPQQGVRGSPLHF.